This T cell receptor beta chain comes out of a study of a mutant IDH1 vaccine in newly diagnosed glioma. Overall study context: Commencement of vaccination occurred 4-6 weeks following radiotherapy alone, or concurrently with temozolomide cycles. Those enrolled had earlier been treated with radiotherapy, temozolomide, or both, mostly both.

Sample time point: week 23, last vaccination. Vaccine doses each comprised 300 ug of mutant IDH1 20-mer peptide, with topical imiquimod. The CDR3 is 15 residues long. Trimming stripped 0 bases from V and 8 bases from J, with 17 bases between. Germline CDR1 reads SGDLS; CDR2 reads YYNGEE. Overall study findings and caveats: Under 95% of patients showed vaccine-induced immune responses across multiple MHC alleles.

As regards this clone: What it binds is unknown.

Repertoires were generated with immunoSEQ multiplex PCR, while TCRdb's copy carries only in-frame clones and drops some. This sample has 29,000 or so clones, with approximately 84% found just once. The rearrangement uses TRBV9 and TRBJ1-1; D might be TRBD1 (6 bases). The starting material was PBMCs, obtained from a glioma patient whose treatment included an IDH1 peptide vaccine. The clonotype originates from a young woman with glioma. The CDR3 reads CASSVAPNLDREAFF. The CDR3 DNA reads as TGTGCCAGCAGCGTAGCGCCAAACCTGGACAGAGAAGCTTTCTTT.